These 21 T cell receptor beta chains originate from one sample sequenced in a study of T cell clones after liver transplantation. Sequencing used immunoSEQ multiplex PCR; TCRdb keeps in-frame clones, though not all of them. The sample lists 12,000 to 15,000 clones; roughly 91% were seen once. The sample was CD8+ T cells from blood, taken before liver transplant. Receptors originate from a human donor who received a liver transplant.

The chain links TRBV13 to TRBJ2-3; the match to TRBD1 covers 8 bases. The CDR3 length is 15 residues. Trimming took 0 bases from V and 3 from J; bases not matched to a gene: 2. Germline values: CDR1 PRHDT, CDR2 FYEKMQ (reference sequence). The CDR3 nucleotides read TGTGCCAGCAGCTTAGGGACAGGGGATACAGATACGCAGTATTTT. Its protein product is CASSLGTGDTDTQYF.

The rearrangement uses TRBV2 and TRBJ2-1, with TRBD1 matching over 8 bases. J lost 5 bases, V lost 10 bases, and 4 bases had no gene match. Germline V gene data show CDR1 as SNHLY and CDR2 as FYNNEI. The CDR3 spans 12 residues. Here the CDR3 reads CATPGGDNEQFF. The CDR3 nucleotides read TGTGCCACTCCAGGGGGCGACAATGAGCAGTTCTTC.

DNA of the CDR3: TGTGCCAGCAGCCCGGGCCCCGATACTGCTAACTATGGCTACACCTTC. Protein: CASSPGPDTANYGYTF. V and J are TRBV7-9 and TRBJ1-2, with D unclear. The germline gives CDR1 SEHNR, CDR2 FQNEAQ (reference sequence). The CDR3 sequence is 16 residues long. V was shortened by 5 bases and J by 0 bases, with 16 bases between the two germline ends.

The rearrangement uses TRBV5-1 and TRBJ2-5, with D possibly matching TRBD2 (6 bases). V was pared by 4 bases and J by 3 bases, with 19 bases between. CDR1 is SGHRS, CDR2 YFSETQ, per germline. The CDR3 has 16 amino acids. CDR3 nucleotides: TGCGCCAGCAGCCTCCCACCTCGACTAGTAAAAGAGACCCAGTACTTC. It translates to CASSLPPRLVKETQYF.

The V and J genes are TRBV4-1 and TRBJ1-5; D is possibly TRBD1 (5 bases). Deletions cut 2 bases from V and 7 bases from J, with 12 bases between. The CDR3 covers 14 residues. Per germline, CDR1 MGHRA and CDR2 YSYEKL. The CDR3 reads CASSQFSGRQPQHF. CDR3 coding DNA: TGCGCCAGCAGCCAATTTTCAGGGCGACAGCCCCAGCATTTT.

This chain links TRBV5-6 with TRBJ2-5; unclear D gene. Trimming stripped 0 bases from V and 1 base from J, with 10 bases between. The CDR3 has 15 residues. Looked up from germline, CDR1 is SGHDT and CDR2 is YYEEEE. CDR3 protein: CASSLAPAPQETQYF. The DNA of the CDR3 is TGTGCCAGCAGCTTGGCCCCGGCACCCCAAGAGACCCAGTACTTC.

The chain has TRBV14 and TRBJ2-1; D is undetermined. From germline, CDR1 is SGHDN and CDR2 FVKESK. This CDR3 is built from 14 residues. V shed 1 base and J shed 8 bases, with 12 bases lying between them. The CDR3 region has the DNA TGTGCCAGCAGCCAAGGGAACGTTTTTTATGAGCAGTTCTTC. It codes for CASSQGNVFYEQFF.

The chain employs TRBV28 and TRBJ2-7; no clear D gene. Trimming removed 1 base from V and 3 bases from J, with 4 bases in between. This CDR3 has 12 residues. Looked up from germline, CDR1 is MDHEN and CDR2 is SYDVKM. Here the CDR3 DNA reads TGTGCCAGCAGTTTATCTCTCTACGAGCAGTACTTC. Translated, it gives CASSLSLYEQYF.

V gene TRBV7-9 combines with J gene TRBJ1-2; no firm D call. The germline V gene encodes CDR1 SEHNR and CDR2 FQNEAQ (reference sequence). The CDR3 consists of 12 residues. V was clipped by 6 bases and J by 9 bases, with 14 bases between them. CDR3 sequence reads: CASSSVGDSYTF. The CDR3 DNA follows: TGTGCCAGCAGTTCCGTTGGGGATAGCTACACCTTC.

The chain joins TRBV4-3 to TRBJ2-1, with D perhaps matching TRBD1 (6 bases). CDR3 length equals 14 residues. V lost 1 base, J lost 7 bases, and 11 bases lay in between. Germline V gene lookup returns CDR1 LGHNA and CDR2 YSLEER. CDR3 sequence reads: CASSQGDTRNEQFF. The CDR3 DNA sequence: TGCGCCAGCAGCCAAGGGGACACCCGAAATGAGCAGTTCTTC.

The CDR3 DNA follows: TGTGCCAGCAGCTTGGAGGAGAAGTTGGGCTACGAGCAGTACTTC. This encodes CASSLEEKLGYEQYF. The chain links TRBV5-6 to TRBJ2-7; no clear D gene. Looked up from germline, CDR1 is SGHDT and CDR2 is YYEEEE. This CDR3 has 15 residues. The ends were cut back, 0 bases at V and 3 bases at J, with 13 bases in the middle.

The chain's CDR3 is CASSLVGFMNTEAFF. CDR3 in DNA: TGTGCCAGCAGTTTAGTGGGGTTTATGAACACTGAAGCTTTCTTT. The chain is built from TRBV27 and TRBJ1-1, with D uncertain. The CDR3 covers 15 residues. The ends were cut back, 2 bases at V and 0 bases at J, with 10 bases in the middle. Per germline, CDR1 MNHEY and CDR2 SMNVEV (reference sequence).

The gene calls are TRBV14 and TRBJ1-2; 10 nucleotides match TRBD1. In germline, CDR1 is SGHDN, CDR2 FVKESK. This CDR3 spans 13 amino acids. With V trimmed by 9 bases and J by 3 bases, 4 bases remained unmatched. The DNA of the CDR3 is TGTGCCAGTAGGGGGACAGGGGACTATGGCTACACCTTC. Protein: CASRGTGDYGYTF.

The rearrangement uses TRBV5-1 and TRBJ2-3, with D perhaps TRBD2 (6 bases). The V end was cut by 0 bases, the J end by 4 bases, with 12 bases between. CDR1 and CDR2 (germline): SGHRS, YFSETQ. The CDR3 loop spans 15 amino acids. The CDR3 region is CASSLGSGFADTQYF. CDR3 nucleotides: TGCGCCAGCAGCTTGGGTAGCGGATTCGCAGATACGCAGTATTTT.

The rearrangement links TRBV9 to TRBJ2-7, with 12 nucleotides matching TRBD2. V gave up 2 bases and J gave up 6 bases; unmatched junction bases: 6. CDR3 size: 15 residues. Germline loops: CDR1 SGDLS, CDR2 YYNGEE. CDR3 nucleotide sequence: TGTGCCAGCAGCGTTGGGGGGACTAGCGGGTTCGAGCAGTACTTC. It codes for CASSVGGTSGFEQYF.

The rearrangement uses TRBV7-3 and TRBJ1-1; TRBD1 is a possible D gene (5 bases). V lost 5 bases and J lost 5, with 12 bases in between. The germline gives CDR1 SGHTA, CDR2 FQGTGA. The CDR3 sequence is 13 residues long. The CDR3, as DNA: TGTGCCAGCAGCCCCGACGGGGGGACTGAAGCTTTCTTT. Its translation: CASSPDGGTEAFF.

This clone appeared once. The J gene is TRBJ2-7, the V gene TRBV9; 11 nucleotides agree with TRBD1. J was trimmed by 0 bases and V by 3 bases; bases with no gene match: 2. Germline loops: CDR1 SGDLS, CDR2 YYNGEE. The CDR3 runs to 15 residues. The CDR3: CASSGGQGVSYEQYF. CDR3 DNA sequence: TGTGCCAGCAGCGGGGGACAGGGGGTCTCCTACGAGCAGTACTTC. The variable domain in full, with the rest retrieved from reference TRBV9 and TRBJ2-7, is DSGVTQTPKHLITATGQRVTLRCSPRSGDLSVYWYQQSLDQGLQFLIQYYNGEERAKGNILERFSAQQFPDLHSELNLSSLELGDSALYFCASSGGQGVSYEQYFGPGTRLTVT.

This rearrangement joins TRBV5-4 to TRBJ2-2; 8 bases match TRBD1. The CDR3 is made up of 14 amino acids. The V segment lost 0 bases and the J segment 5 bases; nucleotides outside the gene matches: 0. The germline V gene encodes CDR1 SGHNT and CDR2 YYREEE (reference sequence). Written as DNA, the CDR3 is TGTGCCAGCAGCTTGGGACAGGGGACCGGGGAGCTGTTTTTT. Protein product: CASSLGQGTGELFF. Full variable domain (remainder filled in from reference TRBV5-4 and TRBJ2-2): ETGVTQSPTHLIKTRGQQVTLRCSSQSGHNTVSWYQQALGQGPQFIFQYYREEENGRGNFPPRFSGLQFPNYSSELNVNALELDDSALYLCASSLGQGTGELFFGEGSRLTVL.

The chain carries TRBV9 and TRBJ2-3; D gene ambiguous. Germline CDR1 reads SGDLS; CDR2 reads YYNGEE. V dropped 1 base and J dropped 3 bases, with 3 bases sitting between them. CDR3 length equals 12 residues. The CDR3 protein is CASSVLTDTQYF. DNA of the CDR3: TGTGCCAGCAGCGTACTTACAGATACGCAGTATTTT.

Here the CDR3 reads CASSSGTAGTEAFF. CDR3 in DNA: TGTGCCAGCAGCTCAGGGACGGCGGGAACTGAAGCTTTCTTT. V and J are TRBV7-3 and TRBJ1-1, with D maybe TRBD1 (5 bases). Trimming took 4 bases from V and 5 from J, leaving 14 bases between them. The CDR3 has 14 amino acids. Germline V gene data show CDR1 as SGHTA and CDR2 as FQGTGA.

The gene calls are TRBV5-1 and TRBJ2-5; 7 nucleotides align to TRBD1. The CDR3 is 14 residues long. From germline, CDR1 is SGHRS and CDR2 YFSETQ. J lost 3 bases, V lost 4 bases, and 6 bases had no gene match. The CDR3 DNA follows: TGCGCCAGCAGCCCGGGACAGAAAAAAGAGACCCAGTACTTC. Its translation is CASSPGQKKETQYF.